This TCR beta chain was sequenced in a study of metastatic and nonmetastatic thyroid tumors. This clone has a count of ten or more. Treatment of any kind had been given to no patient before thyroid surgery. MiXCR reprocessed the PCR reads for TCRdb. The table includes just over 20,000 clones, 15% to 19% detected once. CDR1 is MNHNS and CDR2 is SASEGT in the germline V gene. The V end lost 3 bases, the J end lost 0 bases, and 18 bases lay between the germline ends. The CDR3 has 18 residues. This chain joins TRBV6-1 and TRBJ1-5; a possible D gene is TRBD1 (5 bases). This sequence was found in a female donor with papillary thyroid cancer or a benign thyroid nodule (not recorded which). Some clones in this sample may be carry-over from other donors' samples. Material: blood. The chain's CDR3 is CASSDARAGGYSNQPQHF. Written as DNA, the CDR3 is TGTGCCAGCAGTGACGCTAGGGCGGGGGGTTATAGCAATCAGCCCCAGCATTTT.